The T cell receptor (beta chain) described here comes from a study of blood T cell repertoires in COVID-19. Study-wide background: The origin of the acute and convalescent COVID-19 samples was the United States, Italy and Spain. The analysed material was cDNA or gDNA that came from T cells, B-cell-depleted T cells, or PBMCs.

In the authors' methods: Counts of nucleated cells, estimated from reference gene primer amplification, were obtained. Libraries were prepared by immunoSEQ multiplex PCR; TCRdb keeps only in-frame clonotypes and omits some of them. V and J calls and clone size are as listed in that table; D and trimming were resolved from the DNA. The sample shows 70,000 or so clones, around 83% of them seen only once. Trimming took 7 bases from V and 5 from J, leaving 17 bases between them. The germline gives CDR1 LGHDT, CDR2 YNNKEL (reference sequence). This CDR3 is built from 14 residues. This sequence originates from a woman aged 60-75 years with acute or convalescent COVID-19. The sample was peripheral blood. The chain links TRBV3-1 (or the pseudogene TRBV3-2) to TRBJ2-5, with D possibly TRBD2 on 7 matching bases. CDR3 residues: CASIATGGGETQYF. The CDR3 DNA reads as TGTGCCAGCATCGCCACGGGGGGCGGGGAGACCCAGTACTTC.